These 8 T cell receptor beta chains originate from one sample sequenced in a study of siplizumab effects on memory and regulatory T cells. The table came from immunoSEQ multiplex PCR; TCRdb's copy has only in-frame clones and leaves some out. The top ten hold approximately 0.3% of the sample, which has about 50,000 clones, roughly 90% seen once. The sample was naive CD8+ T cells sorted from blood. The source of these receptors is a human donor in good health.

The chain links TRBV7-8 to TRBJ2-7; 9 nucleotides align to TRBD2. The junction had 0 bases not matched to a gene; V was cut back by 1 base and J by 2 bases. Germline lookup yields CDR1 SGHVS and CDR2 FQNEAQ. There are 14 residues in the CDR3. CDR3 DNA sequence: TGTGCCAGCAGCTTAGTAGCGGGAGCCTACGAGCAGTACTTC. This sequence encodes CASSLVAGAYEQYF.

V is TRBV9 and J is TRBJ1-1; D is uncertain. This CDR3 contains 15 residues. The V gene lost 0 bases and the J gene lost 0 bases, with 9 bases spanning the gap. Germline V CDR1 and CDR2: SGDLS, YYNGEE. The CDR3 region is CASSVVGVMNTEAFF. The CDR3 DNA sequence: TGTGCCAGCAGCGTAGTAGGAGTAATGAACACTGAAGCTTTCTTT.

The gene calls are TRBV6-1 and TRBJ1-1; 8 bases line up with TRBD1. Trimming took 6 bases from V and 2 from J; bases not matched to a gene: 2. The length of the CDR3 is 13 residues. The germline CDR1 and CDR2 sequences are MNHNS and SASEGT. The CDR3 nucleotides read TGTGCCAGCAGGGGACAGGTTAACACTGAAGCTTTCTTT. It translates to CASRGQVNTEAFF.

The V call is TRBV7-9, the J call TRBJ2-7; 7 bases agree with TRBD1. The CDR3 consists of 15 residues. After removal of 4 bases from V and 3 bases from J, the junction contained 9 bases not matched to a gene. Germline V gives CDR1 SEHNR, CDR2 FQNEAQ (reference sequence). The CDR3 DNA sequence: TGTGCCAGCAGCTCGGAACAGACAGGGCGCTACGAGCAGTACTTC. This gives the protein CASSSEQTGRYEQYF.

In this sample, this clone turned up a few times. The chain uses TRBV4-1 and TRBJ2-7; no definite D call. Trimming took off 0 bases at V and 6 bases at J, with 9 bases between the two ends. Germline V gene data show CDR1 as MGHRA and CDR2 as YSYEKL. The CDR3 has 13 residues. CDR3 DNA sequence: TGCGCCAGCAGCCAAGATCTCAGACCCGAGCAGTACTTC. Its protein is CASSQDLRPEQYF.

This clone is a singleton in its sample. This chain connects TRBV19 to TRBJ1-5, with TRBD1 as a possible D gene (6 bases). The germline V gene encodes CDR1 LNHDA and CDR2 SQIVND (reference sequence). Trimming took off 5 bases at V and 4 bases at J, with 12 bases between the two ends. This CDR3 comprises 14 residues. CDR3 amino acids: CASSVQGRNQPQHF. In DNA, the CDR3 is TGTGCCAGTAGTGTACAGGGTAGGAATCAGCCCCAGCATTTT.

The CDR3 coding sequence is TGTGCCAGCAGTTCCGGGGACATTAGCGGGGAGACCCAGTACTTC. Translating gives CASSSGDISGETQYF. This chain connects TRBV2 to TRBJ2-5; D is possibly TRBD2 (7 bases). Germline V gene data show CDR1 as SNHLY and CDR2 as FYNNEI. The CDR3 is made up of 15 amino acids. The V end lost 5 bases, the J end lost 5 bases, and 18 bases lay between the germline ends.

This sequence joins TRBV7-9 and TRBJ2-1, with 8 bases matching TRBD2. V lost 4 bases and J lost 3; bases outside the gene matches: 11. Per the germline V gene, CDR1 is SEHNR and CDR2 is FQNEAQ (reference sequence). The CDR3 is 17 amino acids. The CDR3 is CASSSNERGRNYNEQFF. DNA for the CDR3: TGTGCCAGCAGCTCCAATGAGCGGGGGAGGAACTACAATGAGCAGTTCTTC.